Below, 26 T cell receptor beta chains from the same sample are listed, as sequenced in a study of molecular identifiers for immune sequencing clone quantification (dated by TCRdb to 2016 to 2018). The library was prepared using PCR. Reads for this sample came from an Illumina HiSeq 4000. TCRdb reprocessing: public reads trimmed at Q25 with fastp, clones called with MiXCR, in-frame beta chains kept. Rows are combined by CDR3 protein, so each entry shows the most common genes and DNA. Across this sample there are about 640,000 distinct CDR3 sequences, with just under 20% seen only once. Roughly 0.83% of the sample lies in the top ten. The sequenced sample was naive CD8+ T cells from blood, with Jurkat cell RNA spiked in. The meaning of the sample's cell subset or site label: FACS-sorted CD8+CD4-CCR7+CD45RA+ naive T cells. The origin of the receptors is a human donor in good health. Some libraries in this study had Jurkat cell RNA spiked in.

As concerns this clonotype: Given a much more abundant clone one base away, this may be a read error. The CDR3 sequence is CASSPSVGVTNTEASF. The CDR3, as DNA: TGCGCCAGCAGCCCTTCCGTCGGGGTGACGAACACTGAAGCTTCCTTT. The rearrangement joins TRBV4-1 to TRBJ1-1; D is ambiguous. The CDR3 length is 16 residues. Germline assignment: CDR1 MGHRA and CDR2 YSYEKL.

This clonotype has ten or more counts. The chain recombines TRBV20-1 with TRBJ1-1, with 7 bases identical to TRBD1. The V and J ends lost 1 base and 4 bases, in that order; junction bases with no gene match: 3. This CDR3 comprises 13 residues. The germline gives CDR1 DFQATT, CDR2 SNEGSKA (reference sequence). The CDR3 DNA is TGCAGTGCTAGAGTTTCAGGGGGCACTGAAGCTTTCTTT. This sequence encodes CSARVSGGTEAFF.

This clonotype has a count of ten or more. The J gene is TRBJ1-6, the V gene TRBV20-1; a weak D match, TRBD1 (6 bases). Trimming shortened V by 0 bases and J by 7 bases, and 13 bases separated the two germline ends. The CDR3 contains 15 residues. CDR1 DFQATT and CDR2 SNEGSKA come from the germline V gene (reference sequence). CDR3 in amino acids: CSARDGWQGNSPLHF. CDR3 coding DNA: TGCAGTGCTAGAGATGGGTGGCAGGGGAATTCACCCCTCCACTTT.

This clonotype was counted ten times or more. The rearrangement links TRBV10-2 to TRBJ2-2; D perhaps matches TRBD1 (5 bases). Trimming removed 5 bases at V and 2 bases at J, with 6 bases between. Germline-derived CDR1 and CDR2 are WSHSY and SAAADI. The CDR3 consists of 13 residues. The CDR3, as DNA: TGCGCCAGCAGTTGGACAAACACCGGGGAGCTGTTTTTT. Its protein product is CASSWTNTGELFF.

This rearrangement joins TRBV6-1 to TRBJ1-2, with D hard to call. CDR3 size: 13 residues. Germline values: CDR1 MNHNS, CDR2 SASEGT. The V end lost 3 bases, the J end lost 2 bases, and 7 bases lay between the germline ends. The CDR3 protein is CASSEDENYGYTF. Here the CDR3 DNA reads TGTGCCAGCAGTGAGGATGAGAACTATGGCTACACCTTC.

The V and J genes are TRBV4-3 and TRBJ1-5; maybe TRBD1 (5 bases). V lost 0 bases to trimming and J lost 9 bases, with 15 bases between them. There are 15 residues in the CDR3. CDR1 is LGHNA and CDR2 is YSLEER in the germline V gene. CDR3 amino acids: CASSQDLRGARPQHF. The CDR3 DNA sequence: TGCGCCAGCAGCCAAGATCTCCGGGGCGCTAGGCCCCAGCATTTT.

Points on this clonotype: The germline gene is not matched at one end of the junction; a read error may be the cause. The V and J genes are TRBV5-3 and TRBJ2-7; 8 bases agree with TRBD1. TRBV5-3 is filed as an ORF, its function uncertain. The length of the CDR3 is 15 residues. The CDR3 DNA sequence: TGTGCCAGCAGCTTGCCGAGGACAGGGTTTCTCGAGCAGTACTTC. This sequence encodes CASSLPRTGFLEQYF.

This clonotype came up many times. The chain has TRBV30 and TRBJ1-5, with a possible D match to TRBD1 (6 bases). Germline V gene data show CDR1 as GTSNPN and CDR2 as SVGIG (reference sequence). V dropped 0 bases and J dropped 6 bases, with 9 bases sitting between them. CDR3 length equals 13 residues. CDR3 sequence (DNA): TGTGCCTGGAGTGTCAGGGGCGGTCAGCCCCAGCATTTT. Protein sequence: CAWSVRGGQPQHF. The whole variable domain, remainder taken from reference TRBV30 and TRBJ1-5, is SQTIHQWPATLVQPVGSPLSLECTVEGTSNPNLYWYRQAAGRGLQLLFYSVGIGQISSEVPQNLSASRPQDRQFILSSKKLLLSDSGFYLCAWSVRGGQPQHFGDGTRLSIL.

Concerning this clonotype itself: A much larger clone lies a single base off, so this may be a read error. This chain links TRBV20-1 with TRBJ2-1, with 9 nucleotides matching TRBD2. The CDR3 spans 12 residues. Germline V gene sequence: CDR1 DFQATT, CDR2 SNEGSKA (reference sequence). The CDR3: CGATGTSHEQFF. Here the CDR3 DNA reads TGCGGTGCAACAGGGACTAGCCATGAGCAGTTCTTC.

This clonotype was detected ten times or more. This chain uses TRBV7-9 with TRBJ2-7; D not certain. This CDR3 comprises 14 residues. The V gene's germline CDR1 is SEHNR and CDR2 FQNEAQ (reference sequence). V dropped 5 bases and J dropped 0 bases, with 11 bases sitting between them. The CDR3 DNA is TGTGCCAGCAGCCCATTTCCCAGCTCCTACGAGCAGTACTTC. Encoded protein: CASSPFPSSYEQYF.

The J gene is TRBJ2-7, the V gene TRBV4-2, with 9 bases aligning to TRBD1. This CDR3 has 15 residues. With 0 bases clipped from V and 4 bases from J, the junction kept 4 bases outside the gene matches. CDR1 is LGHNA, CDR2 YNFKEQ, per germline. CDR3: CASSQETGGMYEQYF. In nucleotides, the CDR3 is TGTGCCAGCAGCCAAGAAACAGGGGGCATGTACGAGCAGTACTTC.

This clonotype was counted ten times or more. This chain connects TRBV29-1 to TRBJ2-2; D is unresolved. Trimming took off 0 bases at V and 5 bases at J, with 13 bases between the two ends. The length of the CDR3 is 15 residues. Germline-derived CDR1 and CDR2 are SQVTM and ANQGSEA. The CDR3 bases are TGCAGCGTTGAAGATCTTTACGGGCTGACCGGGGAGCTGTTTTTT. This sequence encodes CSVEDLYGLTGELFF.

This clonotype was seen at least ten times. This chain uses TRBV20-1 with TRBJ2-7; 8 nucleotides align to TRBD2. The germline V gene has CDR1 DFQATT and CDR2 SNEGSKA (reference sequence). J gave up 4 bases and V 6 bases, and 14 bases lay outside the gene matches. The length of the CDR3 is 15 residues. CDR3 in DNA: TGCAGTGCCGAGGACAGCGGGAGAGTCTTGTACGAGCAGTACTTC. This encodes CSAEDSGRVLYEQYF.

This clonotype was observed a few times. This chain links TRBV5-6 with TRBJ2-7; D not certain. The V and J ends lost 4 bases and 3 bases respectively, with 17 bases between them. Germline CDR1 and CDR2: SGHDT and YYEEEE. The CDR3 consists of 15 residues. The CDR3 sequence is CASSHGPPLHYEQYF. As DNA, the CDR3 is TGTGCCAGCAGCCACGGACCCCCCCTCCACTACGAGCAGTACTTC.

This clonotype was seen many times. V gene TRBV4-3 combines with J gene TRBJ2-7; possibly TRBD2 for D (7 bases). V shed 2 bases and J shed 3 bases, with 11 bases lying between them. This CDR3 has 14 amino acids. From germline, CDR1 is LGHNA and CDR2 YSLEER. CDR3 sequence reads: CASSQWEGGYEQYF. CDR3 DNA sequence: TGCGCCAGCAGCCAATGGGAGGGGGGCTACGAGCAGTACTTC.

This clonotype was observed at least ten times. This chain uses TRBV11-2 with TRBJ1-1; 7 bases align to TRBD1. This CDR3 spans 18 amino acids. V lost 4 bases to trimming and J lost 4 bases; unmatched junction nucleotides: 18. CDR1 is SGHAT, CDR2 FQNNGV, per germline. As DNA, the CDR3 is TGTGCCAGCAGCTCCCGAACAGGGGACTATAACCCGATCACTGAAGCTTTCTTT. It is translated as CASSSRTGDYNPITEAFF.

This clonotype was seen only a few times. The chain's CDR3 is CASSHRDAPISEAFF. The CDR3 DNA follows: TGTGCCAGCAGCCATAGGGACGCCCCCATAAGTGAAGCTTTCTTT. The chain has TRBV14 and TRBJ1-1, with D possibly being TRBD1 (5 bases). Germline V CDR1 and CDR2: SGHDN, FVKESK. This CDR3 contains 15 residues. V gave up 3 bases and J gave up 7 bases, with 18 bases separating them.

The table lists this clonotype with many counts. This chain connects TRBV29-1 to TRBJ2-2; D uncertain. The CDR3 has 13 residues. V dropped 5 bases and J dropped 4 bases, with 11 bases sitting between them. Germline CDR1 is SQVTM and CDR2 is ANQGSEA. The CDR3 DNA reads TGCAGCGTTCCCCAGAGCGCCACCGGGGAGCTGTTTTTT. Encoded protein: CSVPQSATGELFF.

A word on this clonotype: The germline gene is not matched at one end of the junction; a read error may be the cause. This sequence joins TRBV7-2 and TRBJ1-1, with D tentatively TRBD1 (5 bases). The CDR3 has 13 residues. CDR1 and CDR2 (germline): SGHTA, FQGNSA. The CDR3 region is CASSTGLNAEAFF. CDR3 sequence (DNA): TGTGCCAGCAGCACGGGACTGAACGCTGAAGCTTTCTTT.

This chain joins TRBV2 and TRBJ2-7, with TRBD2 matching over 12 bases. Losses at the gene ends were 7 bases for V and 2 bases for J; bases not matched to a gene: 9. The germline V gene encodes CDR1 SNHLY and CDR2 FYNNEI. The CDR3 is 16 amino acids. The CDR3 nucleotides are TGTGCCAGCACCGAAGGACTAGCGGGAAGAACCTACGAGCAGTACTTC. Its protein is CASTEGLAGRTYEQYF.

This clonotype showed up just a few times. The V and J genes are TRBV27 and TRBJ2-3, with 8 bases identical to TRBD2. Germline V gene lookup returns CDR1 MNHEY and CDR2 SMNVEV (reference sequence). The junction had 15 bases not matched to a gene; V was cut back by 8 bases and J by 5 bases. The CDR3 runs 16 residues. The CDR3, as DNA: TGTGCCAGCGGTATCCAGGCGGGGGGTGGAAGAGATACGCAGTATTTT. This codes for CASGIQAGGGRDTQYF.

This clonotype was counted many times. This chain uses TRBV6-5 with TRBJ1-1, with 8 bases identical to TRBD1. The germline V gene has CDR1 MNHEY and CDR2 SVGAGI. The CDR3 has 12 amino acids. V dropped 8 bases and J dropped 11; count of bases not matched to a gene: 10. CDR3 residues: CASSTRTGLAFF. The CDR3 bases are TGTGCCAGCTCCACGCGGACAGGGCTCGCTTTCTTT.

Note on this clonotype: A much larger clone lies a single base off, so this may be a read error. The chain couples TRBV20-1 to TRBJ1-5, with D possibly TRBD1 on 5 matching bases. CDR1 is DFQATT, CDR2 SNEGSKA, per germline (reference sequence). There are 16 residues in the CDR3. Trimming cost V 2 bases and J 2 bases, with 16 bases left between them. The CDR3 protein is CSARPQGSTGNQPQHF. The CDR3 DNA reads TGCAGTGCTAGACCTCAGGGCTCGACTGGCAATCAGCCCCAGCATTTT.

The chain uses TRBV5-4 and TRBJ2-2, with 10 positions matching TRBD1. The CDR3 has 18 amino acids. Germline CDR1 is SGHNT and CDR2 is YYREEE (reference sequence). Unmatched junction bases numbered 13, after V lost 4 bases and J lost 4 bases. The CDR3 DNA reads TGTGCCAGCAGCCTAATAAACTGGGACAGGGGCATCACCGGGGAGCTGTTTTTT. Amino acid sequence: CASSLINWDRGITGELFF.

The sample holds many counts of this clonotype. The chain employs TRBV7-8 and TRBJ1-2; no clear D. CDR1 is SGHVS and CDR2 is FQNEAQ in the germline V gene. V shed 4 bases and J shed 5 bases, with 17 bases lying between them. The CDR3 length is 15 residues. The CDR3 DNA follows: TGTGCCAGCAGCTGGAACAACGTAGGTGGTTATGGCTACACCTTC. As protein: CASSWNNVGGYGYTF. The full variable domain, rest sourced from reference TRBV7-8 and TRBJ1-2, is GAGVSQSPRYKVAKRGQDVALRCDPISGHVSLFWYQQALGQGPEFLTYFQNEAQLDKSGLPSDRFFAERPEGSVSTLKIQRTQQEDSAVYLCASSWNNVGGYGYTFGSGTRLTVV.

This clonotype turned up a few times. V is TRBV5-6 and J is TRBJ2-7; TRBD2 matches 14 bases. CDR1 SGHDT and CDR2 YYEEEE come from the germline V gene. V lost 2 bases, J lost 6 bases, and 10 bases stayed unmatched. CDR3 size: 17 residues. CDR3 DNA: TGTGCCAGCAGCTTAGGGACTAGCGGGAGCTCATTCTTCGAGCAGTACTTC. Translated: CASSLGTSGSSFFEQYF.